These 10 T cell receptor beta chains were all obtained from the same sample, sequenced in a study of CD4 and CD8 cells across lung adenocarcinoma regions. Each CDR3 protein is one row after TCRdb ran MiXCR on the PCR reads. The table records about 5,500 distinct CDR3 sequences, about half of them present only once. The source material was CD8+ T cells from the margin of a lung tumor. These receptors were obtained from a male donor with lung adenocarcinoma. The CD4 and CD8 labels of this study may be unreliable.

This sequence joins TRBV6-1 and TRBJ2-5; 8 bases align to TRBD1. The V gene end was trimmed by 4 bases and the J gene end by 5 bases; junction bases not matched to a gene: 6. Looked up from germline, CDR1 is MNHNS and CDR2 is SASEGT. This CDR3 has 14 residues. CDR3 loop: CASSGPDRVETQYF. The CDR3 DNA reads TGTGCCAGCAGTGGCCCGGACAGGGTTGAGACCCAGTACTTC.

This clonotype has just a few counts. The chain is built from TRBV11-2 and TRBJ2-1; 12 nucleotides agree with TRBD1. The DNA end lines up better with TRBJ2-5; the J call may be wrong. CDR1 is SGHAT, CDR2 FQNNGV, per germline. The CDR3 sequence is 16 residues long. The DNA for the CDR3 is TGTGCCAGCAGCATTAAGGGACAGGGGGCTTGGCAGACCCAGTACTTC. Its translation: CASSIKGQGAWQTQYF.

This clonotype was counted between two and nine times. The J gene is TRBJ2-2, the V gene TRBV6-1; the match to TRBD2 covers 7 bases. This CDR3 comprises 17 residues. Germline V gives CDR1 MNHNS, CDR2 SASEGT. The trim removed 5 bases at V and 0 bases at J, leaving 9 bases unmatched. The CDR3 here is CASSPSFGGANTGELFF. The CDR3 nucleotides are TGTGCCAGCAGTCCCTCCTTTGGGGGGGCGAACACCGGGGAGCTGTTTTTT.

This clonotype has only a few counts. Relative to the germline gene, one junction end is altered; a read error may explain this. This sequence joins TRBV10-3 and TRBJ2-5, with D unresolved. The V gene's germline CDR1 is ENHRY and CDR2 SYGVKD. The CDR3 loop spans 11 amino acids. In DNA, the CDR3 is TGTGCCATCAGTGAGTCCCGGGTTACGGTCTTC. It encodes CAISESRVTVF.

This clonotype appeared many times. This chain uses TRBV15 with TRBJ2-1; no firm D call. Germline loops: CDR1 LNHNV, CDR2 YYDKDF (reference sequence). With 0 bases removed from V and 6 bases from J, the gap between germline ends came to 9 bases. The CDR3 loop spans 14 amino acids. The CDR3 coding sequence is TGTGCCACCAGCAGAGACCGCGAGTTCAATGAGCAGTTCTTC. Amino acid sequence: CATSRDREFNEQFF.

V gene TRBV9 combines with J gene TRBJ2-5, with TRBD2 identical over 9 bases. Germline lookup yields CDR1 SGDLS and CDR2 YYNGEE. This CDR3 region has 15 residues. The J segment lost 5 bases and the V segment lost 0 bases, leaving 5 bases of the junction unmatched. The CDR3 DNA is TGTGCCAGCAGCGTAGGAGGGACTAGCCTCGAGACCCAGTACTTC. Translating gives CASSVGGTSLETQYF.

This sequence joins TRBV6-1 and TRBJ2-3; no clear D gene. CDR3 length equals 12 residues. Deletions cut 11 bases from V and 2 bases from J, with 11 bases between. CDR1 is MNHNS and CDR2 is SASEGT in the germline V gene. CDR3 sequence: CAGKRDTDTQYF. The CDR3 DNA sequence: TGTGCCGGCAAAAGGGACACAGATACGCAGTATTTT.

This clonotype was detected a few times. The rearrangement uses TRBV27 and TRBJ1-1, with D perhaps matching TRBD1 (6 bases). CDR1 and CDR2 (germline): MNHEY, SMNVEV (reference sequence). V dropped 6 bases and J dropped 5 bases, with 13 bases sitting between them. The CDR3 runs to 13 residues. The CDR3 loop reads CASSTTGRTEAFF. In DNA, the CDR3 is TGTGCCAGCAGCACAACAGGGCGTACTGAAGCTTTCTTT.

This clonotype turned up a few times. The chain recombines TRBV11-3 with TRBJ2-5; the match to TRBD1 covers 7 bases. Matching the DNA end better, TRBJ2-7 makes the J call doubtful. Germline assignment: CDR1 SGHNT and CDR2 YENEEA. The CDR3 totals 16 residues. CDR3 residues: CASSSSYRGIFYEQYF. CDR3 DNA: TGTGCCAGCAGCTCTAGTTACAGGGGAATTTTCTACGAGCAGTACTTC.

The chain joins TRBV6-1 to TRBJ2-5; D unresolved. V dropped 6 bases and J dropped 1 base, with 9 bases sitting between them. Germline-derived CDR1 and CDR2 are MNHNS and SASEGT. There are 13 residues in the CDR3. The CDR3 DNA reads TGTGCCAGCAGCCAATCTAGCCAAGAGACCCAGTACTTC. Protein product: CASSQSSQETQYF.